The 8 T cell receptor beta chains below all came from one sample that was sequenced in a study of sequential checkpoint blockade in melanoma. The repertoire was sequenced with immunoSEQ multiplex PCR; TCRdb's copy has only in-frame clones and lacks some. This table has 30,000 to 40,000 clones, 86% appearing once. Stated treatment: randomized to nivolumab then ipilimumab (arm A) or the reverse (arm B). Sequencing used CD8+ T cells sorted from blood (inferred from file names), obtained from a patient given nivolumab and ipilimumab in sequence. These receptors were obtained from a human donor with melanoma.

The genes are TRBV9 and TRBJ1-1; 10 bases align to TRBD1. CDR1 is SGDLS, CDR2 YYNGEE, per germline. The CDR3 length is 14 residues. V lost 3 bases and J lost 11; bases outside the gene matches: 10. The CDR3 reads CASSALDRGPQAFF. The CDR3 DNA is TGTGCCAGCAGCGCCTTAGACAGGGGGCCGCAGGCTTTCTTT.

This chain connects TRBV7-9 to TRBJ2-3; no definite D call. This CDR3 is 15 amino acids long. The germline V gene has CDR1 SEHNR and CDR2 FQNEAQ (reference sequence). V was trimmed by 5 bases and J by 0 bases, leaving 12 bases between them. For the CDR3, the DNA is TGTGCCAGCAGCCCGGAGTCTCTTAGCACAGATACGCAGTATTTT. This sequence encodes CASSPESLSTDTQYF.

The chain uses TRBV27 and TRBJ2-7; unclear D gene. CDR1 and CDR2 from the germline V gene are MNHEY and SMNVEV (reference sequence). The CDR3 runs 11 residues. V lost 10 bases, J lost 3 bases, and 10 bases lay in between. The CDR3 DNA sequence: TGTGCCACAAGTACGGTCTACGAGCAGTACTTC. This sequence encodes CATSTVYEQYF.

J is TRBJ1-5 and V is TRBV27; TRBD1 is a possible D gene (6 bases). The germline V and J ends were trimmed by 6 bases and 5 bases, with 14 bases remaining between them. This CDR3 region has 14 residues. Looked up from germline, CDR1 is MNHEY and CDR2 is SMNVEV (reference sequence). The CDR3 loop is CASSLQGIHQPQHF. CDR3 nucleotide sequence: TGTGCCAGCAGCCTACAGGGAATCCATCAGCCCCAGCATTTT.

As concerns this clone: Compared with germline, one end of the junction differs, possibly owing to a read error. The same CDR3 is also encoded by other DNA sequences in this sample. This rearrangement joins TRBV5-1 to TRBJ1-5; 7 bases are shared with TRBD1. CDR3 length: 14 amino acids. Germline CDR1 reads SGHRS; CDR2 reads YFSETQ. The CDR3 spells CASSDDRARQPQHF. As DNA, the CDR3 is TGCGCCAGCAGCGACGACAGGGCTCGCCAGCCTCAGCATTTT.

To note about this clone: The junction and the germline gene differ at one end; a read error may be behind it. The chain employs TRBV7-8 and TRBJ1-2, with 8 bases aligning to TRBD1. Looked up from germline, CDR1 is SGHVS and CDR2 is FQNEAQ. The CDR3 covers 12 residues. For the CDR3, the DNA is TGTGCCAGCAGCCCCGGGGACAGGAGTATTCACTTC. Translated, it gives CASSPGDRSIHF.

This clone was observed a handful of times. The CDR3 loop is CASSHSLGEVYEQYF. CDR3 bases: TGCGCCAGCAGCCACTCCCTGGGGGAGGTCTACGAGCAGTACTTC. V gene TRBV4-1 combines with J gene TRBJ2-7, with D perhaps matching TRBD2 (6 bases). Trimming cost V 3 bases and J 3 bases, with 15 bases left between them. The CDR3 runs 15 residues. Germline V CDR1 and CDR2: MGHRA, YSYEKL.

J is TRBJ2-7 and V is TRBV19; 7 nucleotides agree with TRBD2. In germline, CDR1 is LNHDA, CDR2 SQIVND (reference sequence). The CDR3 is 15 amino acids. V lost 2 bases, J lost 2 bases, and 6 bases stayed unmatched. The CDR3 DNA reads as TGTGCCAGTAGTATACCTAGCGGAAAAGCCTACGAGCAGTACTTC. Amino acids: CASSIPSGKAYEQYF.